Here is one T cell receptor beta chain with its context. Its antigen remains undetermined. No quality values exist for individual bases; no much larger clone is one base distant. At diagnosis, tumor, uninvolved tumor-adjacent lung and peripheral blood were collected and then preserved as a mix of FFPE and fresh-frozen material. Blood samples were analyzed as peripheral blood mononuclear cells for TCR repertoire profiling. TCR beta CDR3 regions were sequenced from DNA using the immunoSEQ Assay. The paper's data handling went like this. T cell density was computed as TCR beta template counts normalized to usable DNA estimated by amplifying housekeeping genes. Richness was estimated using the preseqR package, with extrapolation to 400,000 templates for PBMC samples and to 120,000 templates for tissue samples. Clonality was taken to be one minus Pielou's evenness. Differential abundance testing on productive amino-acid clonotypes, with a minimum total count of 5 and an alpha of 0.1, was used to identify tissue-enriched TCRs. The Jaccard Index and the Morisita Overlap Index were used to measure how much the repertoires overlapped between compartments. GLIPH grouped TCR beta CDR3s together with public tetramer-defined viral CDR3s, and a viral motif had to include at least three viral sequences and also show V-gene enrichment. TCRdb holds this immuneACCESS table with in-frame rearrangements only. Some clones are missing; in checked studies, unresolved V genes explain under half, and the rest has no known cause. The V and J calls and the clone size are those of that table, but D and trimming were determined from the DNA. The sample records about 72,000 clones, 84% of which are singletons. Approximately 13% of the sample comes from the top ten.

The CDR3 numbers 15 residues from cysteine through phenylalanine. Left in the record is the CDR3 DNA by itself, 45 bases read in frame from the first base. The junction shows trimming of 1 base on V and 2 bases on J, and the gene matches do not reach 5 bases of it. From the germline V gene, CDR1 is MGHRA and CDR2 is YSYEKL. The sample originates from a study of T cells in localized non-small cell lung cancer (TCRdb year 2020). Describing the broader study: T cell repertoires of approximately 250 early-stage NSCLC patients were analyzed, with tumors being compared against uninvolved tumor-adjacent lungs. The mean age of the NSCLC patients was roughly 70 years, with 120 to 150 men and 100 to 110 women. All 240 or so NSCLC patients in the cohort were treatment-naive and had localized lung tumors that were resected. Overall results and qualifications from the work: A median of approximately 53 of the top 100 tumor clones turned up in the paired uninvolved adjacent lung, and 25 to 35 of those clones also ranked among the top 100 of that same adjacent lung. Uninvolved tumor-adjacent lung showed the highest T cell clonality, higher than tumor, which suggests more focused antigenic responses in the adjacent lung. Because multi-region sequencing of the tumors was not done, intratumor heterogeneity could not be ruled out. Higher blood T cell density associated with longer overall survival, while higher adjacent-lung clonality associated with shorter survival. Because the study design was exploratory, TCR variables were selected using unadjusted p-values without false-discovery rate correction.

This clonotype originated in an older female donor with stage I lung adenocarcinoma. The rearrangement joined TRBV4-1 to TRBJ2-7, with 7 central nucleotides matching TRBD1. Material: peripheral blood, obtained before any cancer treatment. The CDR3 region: CASSQVGQGAYEQYF. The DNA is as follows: TGCGCCAGCAGCCAAGTGGGCCAGGGGGCCTACGAGCAGTACTTC.